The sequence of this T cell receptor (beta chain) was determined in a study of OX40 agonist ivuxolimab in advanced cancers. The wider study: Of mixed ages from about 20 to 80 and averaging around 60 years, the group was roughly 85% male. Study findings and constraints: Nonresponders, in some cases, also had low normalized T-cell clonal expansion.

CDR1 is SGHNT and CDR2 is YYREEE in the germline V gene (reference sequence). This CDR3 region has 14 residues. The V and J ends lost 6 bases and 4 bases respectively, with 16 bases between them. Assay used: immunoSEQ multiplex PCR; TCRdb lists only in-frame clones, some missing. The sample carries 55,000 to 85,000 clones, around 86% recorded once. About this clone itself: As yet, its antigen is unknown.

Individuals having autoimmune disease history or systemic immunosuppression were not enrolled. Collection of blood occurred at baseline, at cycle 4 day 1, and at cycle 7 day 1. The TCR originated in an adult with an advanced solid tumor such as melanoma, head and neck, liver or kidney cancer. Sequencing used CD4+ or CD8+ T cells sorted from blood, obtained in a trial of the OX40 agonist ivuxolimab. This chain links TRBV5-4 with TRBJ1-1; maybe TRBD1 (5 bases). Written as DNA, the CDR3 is TGTGCCAGCACCCTTCTGGAGGGGCTCACTGAAGCTTTCTTT. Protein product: CASTLLEGLTEAFF. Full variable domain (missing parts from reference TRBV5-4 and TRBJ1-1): ETGVTQSPTHLIKTRGQQVTLRCSSQSGHNTVSWYQQALGQGPQFIFQYYREEENGRGNFPPRFSGLQFPNYSSELNVNALELDDSALYLCASTLLEGLTEAFFGQGTRLTVV.